This T cell receptor beta chain was retrieved from a study of blood T cell repertoires in COVID-19. About the study: PBMCs, B-cell-depleted T cells, or T cells were the source of the cDNA or gDNA that made up the material.

This CDR3 comprises 16 residues. The V and J ends lost 4 bases and 0 bases, in that order; junction bases with no gene match: 8. The germline V gene has CDR1 LNHDA and CDR2 SQIVND (reference sequence). In the source study's methods: Reference gene primer amplification in the assay estimated nucleated cell counts. Here immunoSEQ multiplex PCR was the method, and the copy in TCRdb shows in-frame clones only, minus some. That table furnishes V, J and clone size, whereas the DNA furnished D and trimming. The sample shows roughly 120,000 clones, around 80% of them seen only once. This clone came up a few times.

The clonotype originates from an older woman with acute or convalescent COVID-19. The sequencing input was peripheral blood. The chain couples TRBV19 to TRBJ1-1; TRBD1 matches at 7 bases. The CDR3 reads CASSTRQGGMNTEAFF. The CDR3 nucleotides are TGTGCCAGTAGTACACGACAGGGTGGGATGAACACTGAAGCTTTCTTT.